These 24 T cell receptor beta chains came from one sample sequenced in a study of post-analysis software for immune sequencing data. The library was made from cDNA and included unique molecular identifiers. TCRdb recomputed calls from the PCR reads with MiXCR, one row per CDR3 protein. The repertoire consists of hundreds of thousands of distinct CDR3 sequences, with 25% to 30% occurring once and the leading ten covering roughly 0.57%. These receptors lack a known antigen. Findings and limits, study-wide: Among roughly 5 TRBV segments more frequent in patients than controls were TRBV5-6, TRBV5-1 and TRBV20-1.

The sample consisted of blood. Every receptor here comes from a girl aged 10-17 years with multiple sclerosis.

For this clonotype: The junction shows a germline mismatch at one end, possibly a read error. The chain is built from TRBV29-1 and TRBJ2-2, with 7 bases lining up with TRBD1. The CDR3 runs to 12 residues. CDR1 is SQVTM, CDR2 ANQGSEA, per germline. DNA of the CDR3: TGTGCGAAGGGGGCGATCACCGGGGAGCTGTTTTTT. As protein: CAKGAITGELFF.

At least ten counts were recorded for this clonotype. The rearrangement joins TRBV7-2 to TRBJ2-7; no reliable D call. CDR1 and CDR2 (germline): SGHTA, FQGNSA. This CDR3 contains 12 residues. With 3 bases removed from V and 4 bases from J, the gap between germline ends came to 7 bases. The CDR3 DNA sequence: TGTGCCAGCAGCTTGGTGCAGTACGAGCAGTACTTC. Encoded protein: CASSLVQYEQYF. The variable domain in full, with the rest retrieved from reference TRBV7-2 and TRBJ2-7, is GAGVSQSPSNKVTEKGKDVELRCDPISGHTALYWYRQSLGQGLEFLIYFQGNSAPDKSGLPSDRFSAERTGGSVSTLTIQRTQQEDSAVYLCASSLVQYEQYFGPGTRLTVT.

The rearrangement links TRBV29-1 to TRBJ1-1; TRBD1 might be the D (5 bases). V was pared by 6 bases and J by 1 base, with 15 bases between. Germline V gives CDR1 SQVTM, CDR2 ANQGSEA. The CDR3 runs 14 residues. The CDR3 bases are TGCAGCGTCGGAAAGGGGAATCGGAACACTGAAGCTTTCTTT. Translated: CSVGKGNRNTEAFF. The variable domain in full, completed from reference TRBV29-1 and TRBJ1-1, reads SAVISQKPSRDICQRGTSLTIQCQVDSQVTMMFWYRQQPGQSLTLIATANQGSEATYESGFVIDKFPISRPNLTFSTLTVSNMSPEDSSIYLCSVGKGNRNTEAFFGQGTRLTVV.

This clonotype was picked up a small number of times. This rearrangement joins TRBV6-6 to TRBJ1-5, with D hard to call. Trimming took off 0 bases at V and 4 bases at J, with 10 bases between the two ends. CDR1 is MNHNY, CDR2 SVGAGI, per germline (reference sequence). The CDR3 has 15 residues. CDR3 sequence: CASSYSLGLNQPQHF. The CDR3 nucleotides are TGTGCCAGCAGTTACTCATTAGGACTGAATCAGCCCCAGCATTTT.

The J gene is TRBJ2-1, the V gene TRBV20-1; 8 nucleotides match TRBD2. Germline CDR1 DFQATT, CDR2 SNEGSKA (reference sequence). The CDR3 length is 18 residues. V lost 0 bases, J lost 1 base, and 11 bases stayed unmatched. The CDR3 loop is CSARDSSYSGGSYNEQFF. The CDR3 region has the DNA TGCAGTGCTAGAGATAGTAGTTATTCGGGAGGGTCCTACAATGAGCAGTTCTTC.

This clonotype was seen at least ten times. This sequence joins TRBV9 and TRBJ2-1, with D possibly matching TRBD2 (5 bases). The CDR3 has 14 residues. V lost 3 bases, J lost 2 bases, and 9 bases lay in between. The germline CDR1 and CDR2 sequences are SGDLS and YYNGEE. The CDR3 protein is CASSGSSPYNEQFF. CDR3 bases: TGTGCCAGCAGCGGCTCTAGCCCCTACAATGAGCAGTTCTTC.

This clonotype turned up a few times. This sequence joins TRBV5-4 and TRBJ1-4; 8 bases line up with TRBD1. Germline CDR1 SGHNT, CDR2 YYREEE (reference sequence). This CDR3 comprises 18 residues. Germline trimming cut 1 base from V and 7 bases from J; bases unmatched to any gene: 15. The CDR3 coding sequence is TGTGCCAGCAGCTTGAGAGGACAGGGCAAGTTTTTTCGTGAAAAACTGTTTTTT. Its protein is CASSLRGQGKFFREKLFF.

This chain uses TRBV21-1 with TRBJ2-7; the table's D call TRBD2 went unverified against the DNA. TRBV21-1 is shown as a pseudogene. The CDR3 runs 15 residues. CDR3 loop: CASSMASGPSYEQYF. CDR3 coding DNA: TGTGCCAGCAGCATGGCTAGCGGTCCCTCCTACGAGCAGTACTTC.

There are a few counts of this clonotype. This chain joins TRBV5-1 and TRBJ2-5; TRBD2 is a possible D gene (7 bases). Germline CDR1 and CDR2: SGHRS and YFSETQ. The V end lost 0 bases, the J end lost 3 bases, and 15 bases lay between the germline ends. The CDR3 runs 16 residues. The CDR3 region has the DNA TGCGCCAGCAGCTTGGCCGGGCGGGGGCGAGAAGAGACCCAGTACTTC. Amino acid sequence: CASSLAGRGREETQYF.

This rearrangement joins TRBV5-5 to TRBJ2-6; the D call may be TRBD1 or TRBD2 (6 bases each). Trimming removed 4 bases from V and 1 base from J, with 15 bases in between. Germline CDR1 is SGHKS and CDR2 is YYEKEE (reference sequence). The CDR3 totals 17 residues. CDR3 in amino acids: CASSPVGGGSGANVLTF. In DNA, the CDR3 is TGTGCCAGCAGCCCGGTGGGGGGCGGTTCTGGGGCCAACGTCCTGACTTTC.

The V and J genes are TRBV20-1 and TRBJ1-2; possible D gene TRBD1, 6 bases. The V end lost 0 bases, the J end lost 8 bases, and 13 bases lay between the germline ends. From germline, CDR1 is DFQATT and CDR2 SNEGSKA (reference sequence). CDR3 size: 13 residues. CDR3 DNA sequence: TGCAGTGCTAGAGATGACAGGACTTTGGGCTACACCTTC. Protein: CSARDDRTLGYTF.

V usage is TRBV2 and J usage is TRBJ2-5, with a tentative D call TRBD1 (5 bases). The V gene's germline CDR1 is SNHLY and CDR2 FYNNEI. The CDR3 has 13 amino acids. The germline V and J ends were trimmed by 7 bases and 2 bases, with 11 bases remaining between them. The CDR3 sequence: CASIVAGQETQYF. The CDR3 nucleotides are TGTGCCAGCATAGTGGCAGGGCAAGAGACCCAGTACTTC.

Only a few counts were recorded for this clonotype. V usage is TRBV20-1 and J usage is TRBJ2-3, with TRBD1 as a possible D gene (6 bases). The CDR3 has 14 amino acids. Germline V gene sequence: CDR1 DFQATT, CDR2 SNEGSKA (reference sequence). Trimming pared 3 bases from V and 1 base from J, leaving 11 bases between. In DNA form, the CDR3 reads TGCAGTGCTAGCCAGGGGCGGGGCACAGATACGCAGTATTTT. It specifies CSASQGRGTDTQYF.

The chain combines TRBV27 with TRBJ2-5, with 8 bases lining up with TRBD1. V trimming: 5 bases; J trimming: 2 bases; junction bases outside the gene matches: 13. This CDR3 has 17 residues. Looked up from germline, CDR1 is MNHEY and CDR2 is SMNVEV (reference sequence). CDR3 sequence reads: CASSPRGQGAPQETQYF. CDR3 bases: TGTGCCAGCAGTCCCAGGGGGCAGGGGGCCCCTCAAGAGACCCAGTACTTC.

This clonotype was recorded once. V and J are TRBV18 and TRBJ1-1; possibly TRBD1 for D (5 bases). Germline V CDR1 and CDR2: KGHSH, LQKENI. Trimming left V 3 bases short and J 3 bases short, with 11 bases between. This CDR3 has 14 residues. This chain's CDR3 is CASSPQGGDTEAFF. For the CDR3, the DNA is TGTGCCAGCTCACCGCAAGGAGGGGACACTGAAGCTTTCTTT.

For this clonotype: Sequence at one end of the junction differs from germline and may be a read error. The chain carries TRBV7-9 and TRBJ2-7, with 7 bases aligning to TRBD2. Germline loops: CDR1 SEHNR, CDR2 FQNEAQ (reference sequence). The length of the CDR3 is 13 residues. The DNA of the CDR3 is TGTACCAGCAGCCCCTGGGGAGGGTACGAGCAGTACTTC. The encoded protein is CTSSPWGGYEQYF.

The chain joins TRBV7-9 to TRBJ2-5; 7 positions match TRBD2. This CDR3 is built from 17 residues. In germline, CDR1 is SEHNR, CDR2 FQNEAQ (reference sequence). V was pared by 7 bases and J by 4 bases, with 18 bases of the junction left unmatched. The DNA of the CDR3 is TGTGCCAGCACCCTGGGGAGGGATTCCGCCTCCAGAGAGACCCAGTACTTC. It specifies CASTLGRDSASRETQYF.

The chain employs TRBV29-1 and TRBJ2-3; D is perhaps TRBD2 (6 bases). Germline lookup yields CDR1 SQVTM and CDR2 ANQGSEA. With 7 bases removed from V and 1 base from J, the gap between germline ends came to 21 bases. This CDR3 region has 16 residues. CDR3 DNA: TGCAGCGCCCGGGGAGGCGGACTACCGCGCACAGATACGCAGTATTTT. Protein: CSARGGGLPRTDTQYF.

This clonotype was seen more than once but under ten times. V usage is TRBV9 and J usage is TRBJ2-3; TRBD2 matches at 9 bases. Germline values: CDR1 SGDLS, CDR2 YYNGEE. V trimming: 0 bases; J trimming: 9 bases; junction bases outside the gene matches: 11. The CDR3 covers 16 residues. Written as DNA, the CDR3 is TGTGCCAGCAGCGTAGAGGTGGCGGGAGGGACAATAACGCAGTATTTT. Amino acid sequence: CASSVEVAGGTITQYF.

Notes on this clonotype: A much larger clone lies a single base off, so this may be a read error. This chain joins TRBV29-1 and TRBJ2-5; the match to TRBD2 covers 14 bases. The end of the DNA aligns better with TRBJ2-1, so the J call may be wrong. Germline V gene sequence: CDR1 SQVTM, CDR2 ANQGSEA. The CDR3 sequence is 14 residues long. The CDR3: CSVGTSGGQETQFF. CDR3 coding DNA: TGCAGCGTCGGGACTAGCGGGGGCCAAGAGACCCAGTTCTTC.

The chain links TRBV10-3 to TRBJ2-2; TRBD2 matches 8 bases. CDR1 and CDR2 (germline): ENHRY, SYGVKD. The CDR3 extends over 16 amino acids. Losses at the gene ends were 2 bases for V and 6 bases for J; bases not matched to a gene: 8. In DNA form, the CDR3 reads TGTGCCATCAGTGAGGGGGCGGGAGGTCGTTCCGGGGAGCTGTTTTTT. Translating it yields CAISEGAGGRSGELFF.

The table lists this clonotype with a count of one. The J gene is TRBJ2-6, the V gene TRBV10-3; 9 bases match TRBD1. The J segment lost 4 bases and the V segment lost 5 bases, leaving 6 bases of the junction unmatched. Looked up from germline, CDR1 is ENHRY and CDR2 is SYGVKD. The CDR3 spans 16 residues. The CDR3 protein is CAISPGTGNGANVLTF. CDR3 DNA sequence: TGTGCCATCAGTCCCGGGACAGGGAACGGGGCCAACGTCCTGACTTTC.

This clonotype has more than one count but fewer than ten. The chain carries TRBV7-9 and TRBJ2-1; D not resolved. Germline CDR1 is SEHNR and CDR2 is FQNEAQ (reference sequence). The CDR3 spans 12 residues. Deletions cut 5 bases from V and 10 bases from J, with 12 bases between. CDR3 sequence (DNA): TGTGCCAGCAGCCCCCGGGTCACCGAGCAGTTCTTC. Translated: CASSPRVTEQFF.

This chain connects TRBV27 to TRBJ2-1, with TRBD2 matching over 7 bases. The trim removed 0 bases at V and 9 bases at J, leaving 8 bases unmatched. CDR1 is MNHEY and CDR2 is SMNVEV in the germline V gene (reference sequence). This CDR3 region has 15 residues. Written as DNA, the CDR3 is TGTGCCAGCAGTTTATCCGGGACTATGGGCCTTGAGCAGTTCTTC. Protein product: CASSLSGTMGLEQFF.